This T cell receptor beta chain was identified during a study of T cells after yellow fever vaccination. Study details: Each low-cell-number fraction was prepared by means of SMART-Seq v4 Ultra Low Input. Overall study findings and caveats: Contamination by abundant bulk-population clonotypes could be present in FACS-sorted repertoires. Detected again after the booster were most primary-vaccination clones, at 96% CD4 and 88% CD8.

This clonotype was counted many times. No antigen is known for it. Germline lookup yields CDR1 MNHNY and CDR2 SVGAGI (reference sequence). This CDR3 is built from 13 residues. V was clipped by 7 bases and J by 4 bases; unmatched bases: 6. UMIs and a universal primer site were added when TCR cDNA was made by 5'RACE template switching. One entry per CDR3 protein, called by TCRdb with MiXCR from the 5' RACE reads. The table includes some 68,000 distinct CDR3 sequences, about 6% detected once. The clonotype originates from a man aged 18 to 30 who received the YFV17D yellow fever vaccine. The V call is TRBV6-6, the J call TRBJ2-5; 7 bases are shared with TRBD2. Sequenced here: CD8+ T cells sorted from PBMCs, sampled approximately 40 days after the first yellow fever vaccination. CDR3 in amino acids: CASNLVAGETQYF. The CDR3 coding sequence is TGTGCCAGCAACCTTGTAGCGGGAGAGACCCAGTACTTC.